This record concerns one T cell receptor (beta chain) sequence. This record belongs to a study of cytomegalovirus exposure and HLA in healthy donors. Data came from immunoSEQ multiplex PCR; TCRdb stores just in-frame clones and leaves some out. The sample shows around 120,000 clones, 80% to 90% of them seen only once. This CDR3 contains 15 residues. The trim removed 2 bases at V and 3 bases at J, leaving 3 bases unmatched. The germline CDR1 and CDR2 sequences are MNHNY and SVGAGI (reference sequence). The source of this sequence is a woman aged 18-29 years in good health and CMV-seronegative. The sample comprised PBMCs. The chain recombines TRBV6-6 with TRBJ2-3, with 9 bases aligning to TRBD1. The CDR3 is CASSYGDRATDTQYF. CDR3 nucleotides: TGTGCCAGCAGTTACGGGGACAGGGCAACAGATACGCAGTATTTT.